This TCR beta chain is from a study of OX40 agonist ivuxolimab in advanced cancers. The study's findings and limits: Partial responders at 0.1-3.0 mg/kg had among the lowest clonal expansion. Among expanded peripheral T cells, antigen specificity went undetermined.

About this clone itself: Its target is not known.

Data came from immunoSEQ multiplex PCR; TCRdb stores just in-frame clones and leaves some out. The sample lists 80,000 or so clones, around 85% occurring once. The germline gives CDR1 SGHRS, CDR2 YFSETQ. This CDR3 is built from 12 residues. Trimming removed 0 bases at V and 1 base at J, with 1 base between. The material was CD4+ or CD8+ T cells sorted from blood, obtained in a trial of the OX40 agonist ivuxolimab. This clonotype was sampled from an adult with an advanced solid tumor such as melanoma, head and neck, liver or kidney cancer. V gene TRBV5-1 combines with J gene TRBJ2-5; no reliable D call. CDR3 region: CASSLAQETQYF. Written as DNA, the CDR3 is TGCGCCAGCAGCTTGGCCCAAGAGACCCAGTACTTC.